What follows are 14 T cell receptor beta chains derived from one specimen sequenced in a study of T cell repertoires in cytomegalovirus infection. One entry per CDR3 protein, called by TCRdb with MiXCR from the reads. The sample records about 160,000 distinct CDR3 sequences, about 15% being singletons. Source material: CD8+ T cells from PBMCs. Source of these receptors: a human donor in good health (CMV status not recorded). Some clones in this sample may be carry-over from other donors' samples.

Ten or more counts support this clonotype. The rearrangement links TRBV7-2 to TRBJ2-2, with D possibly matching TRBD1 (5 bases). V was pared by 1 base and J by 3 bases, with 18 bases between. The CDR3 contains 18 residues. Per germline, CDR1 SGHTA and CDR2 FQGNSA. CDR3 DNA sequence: TGTGCCAGCAGCTTAGGAGGCAGAAGGGGATTGCACACCGGGGAGCTGTTTTTT. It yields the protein CASSLGGRRGLHTGELFF.

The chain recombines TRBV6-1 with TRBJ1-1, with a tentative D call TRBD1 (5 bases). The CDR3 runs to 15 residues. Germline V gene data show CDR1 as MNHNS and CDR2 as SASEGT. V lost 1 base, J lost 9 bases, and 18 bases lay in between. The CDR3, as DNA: TGTGCCAGCAGTGAAGGCCCGGGGACCTCTTCTAAAGCTTTCTTT. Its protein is CASSEGPGTSSKAFF.

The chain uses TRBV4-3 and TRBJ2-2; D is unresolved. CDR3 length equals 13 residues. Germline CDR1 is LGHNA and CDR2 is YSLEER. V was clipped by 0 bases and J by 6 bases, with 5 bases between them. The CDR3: CASSQDGAGELFF. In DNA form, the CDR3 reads TGCGCCAGCAGCCAAGATGGGGCCGGGGAGCTGTTTTTT.

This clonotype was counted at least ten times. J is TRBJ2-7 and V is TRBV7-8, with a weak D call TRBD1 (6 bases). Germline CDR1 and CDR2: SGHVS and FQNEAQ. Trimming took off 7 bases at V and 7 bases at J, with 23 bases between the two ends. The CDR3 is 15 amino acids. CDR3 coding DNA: TGTGCCAGCATCGGAAACAGGGCGTCGGGTTGGGAGCAGTACTTC. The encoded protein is CASIGNRASGWEQYF.

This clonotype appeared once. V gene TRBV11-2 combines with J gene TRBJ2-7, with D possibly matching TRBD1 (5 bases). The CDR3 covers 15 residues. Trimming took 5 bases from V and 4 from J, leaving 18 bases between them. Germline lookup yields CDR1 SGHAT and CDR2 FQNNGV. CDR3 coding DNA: TGTGCCAGCAGCCTTAGCAGGGTAACACCGTACGAGCAGTACTTC. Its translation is CASSLSRVTPYEQYF.

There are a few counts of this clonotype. CDR3 nucleotide sequence: TGTGCCAGCAGCTCGTTGGGGAGAGACAGGGGTTCTGACACTGAAGCTTTCTTT. Its translation is CASSSLGRDRGSDTEAFF. The rearrangement uses TRBV7-2 and TRBJ1-1, with 8 positions matching TRBD1. Per the germline V gene, CDR1 is SGHTA and CDR2 is FQGNSA. After removal of 4 bases from V and 3 bases from J, the junction contained 16 bases not matched to a gene. The CDR3 length is 18 residues.

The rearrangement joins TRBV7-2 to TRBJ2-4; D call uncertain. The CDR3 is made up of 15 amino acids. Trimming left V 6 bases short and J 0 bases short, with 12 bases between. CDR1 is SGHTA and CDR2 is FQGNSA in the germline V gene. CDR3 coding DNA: TGTGCCAGCAGTTTCCCCTATGTAGCCAAAAACATTCAGTACTTC. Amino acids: CASSFPYVAKNIQYF.

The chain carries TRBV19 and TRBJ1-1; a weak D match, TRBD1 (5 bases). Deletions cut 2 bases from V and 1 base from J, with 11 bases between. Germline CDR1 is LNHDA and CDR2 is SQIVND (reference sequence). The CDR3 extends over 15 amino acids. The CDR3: CASSISNRQNTEAFF. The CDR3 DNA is TGTGCCAGTAGTATAAGTAACAGGCAGAACACTGAAGCTTTCTTT. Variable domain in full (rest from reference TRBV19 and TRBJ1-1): DGGITQSPKYLFRKEGQNVTLSCEQNLNHDAMYWYRQDPGQGLRLIYYSQIVNDFQKGDIAEGYSVSREKKESFPLTVTSAQKNPTAFYLCASSISNRQNTEAFFGQGTRLTVV.

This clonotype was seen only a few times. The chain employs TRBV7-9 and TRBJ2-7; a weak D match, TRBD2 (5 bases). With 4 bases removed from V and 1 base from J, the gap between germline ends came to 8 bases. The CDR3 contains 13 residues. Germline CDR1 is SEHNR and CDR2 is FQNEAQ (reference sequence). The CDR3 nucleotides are TGTGCCAGCAGCTCTCCGGGGTCCTACGAGCAGTACTTC. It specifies CASSSPGSYEQYF.

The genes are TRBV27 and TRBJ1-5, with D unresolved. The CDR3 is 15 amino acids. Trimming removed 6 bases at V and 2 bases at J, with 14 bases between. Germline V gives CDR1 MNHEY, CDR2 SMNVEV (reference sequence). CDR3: CASRPTEQGNQPQHF. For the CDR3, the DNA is TGTGCCAGCAGACCGACGGAGCAAGGCAATCAGCCCCAGCATTTT.

CDR3 DNA: TGTGCCAGCGGCTTAAGCGTCGGGGGAGAGTTGGTGGATGAGCAGTTCTTC. Its translation: CASGLSVGGELVDEQFF. The chain carries TRBV28 and TRBJ2-1; perhaps TRBD2 as D (6 bases). Germline CDR1 MDHEN, CDR2 SYDVKM. This CDR3 is built from 17 residues. The V end was cut by 8 bases, the J end by 8 bases, with 28 bases between.

The CDR3 region is CSVSPGAGEGNEQFF. CDR3 in DNA: TGCAGCGTTTCGCCGGGGGCAGGGGAGGGCAATGAGCAGTTCTTC. The chain joins TRBV29-1 to TRBJ2-1; tentatively, D is TRBD2 (7 bases). The ends were cut back, 5 bases at V and 6 bases at J, with 20 bases in the middle. The CDR3 runs to 15 residues. Germline V gene sequence: CDR1 SQVTM, CDR2 ANQGSEA.

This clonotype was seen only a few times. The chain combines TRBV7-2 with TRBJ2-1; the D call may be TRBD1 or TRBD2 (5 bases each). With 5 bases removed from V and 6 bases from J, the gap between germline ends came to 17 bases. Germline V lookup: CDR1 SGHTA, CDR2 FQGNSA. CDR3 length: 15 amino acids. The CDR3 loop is CTSSPGTRRGNEQFF. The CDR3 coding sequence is TGTACCAGCAGCCCCGGGACCCGACGGGGCAATGAGCAGTTCTTC.

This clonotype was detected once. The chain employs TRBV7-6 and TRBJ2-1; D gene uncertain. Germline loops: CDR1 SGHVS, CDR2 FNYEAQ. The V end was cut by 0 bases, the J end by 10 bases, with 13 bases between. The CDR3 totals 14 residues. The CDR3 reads CASSLAVTRWEQFF. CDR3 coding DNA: TGTGCCAGCAGCTTAGCAGTAACGCGCTGGGAGCAGTTCTTC.